This is a list of T cell receptor beta chains from one sample in a study of cytomegalovirus exposure and HLA in healthy donors. Only in-frame clones appear in the TCRdb table, and some are missing; sequencing was by immunoSEQ multiplex PCR. Of around 150,000 clones listed, 70% to 80% are singletons. Sequences were obtained from PBMCs. These receptors came from a man aged 30 to 45 in good health and CMV-seropositive. Each CDR3 is given without its conserved first and last residue. Size tells how often a clone was seen (once, few, many) or the class of an expanded clone, and some rows leave it out.

j_gene	v_gene	abundance	CDR3aa
TRBJ1-5	TRBV10-3	-	AIRDRAENQPQH
TRBJ2-2	TRBV5-1	few	ASSLDSNTGELF
TRBJ2-7	TRBV7-2	-	ASSPGRGRLGVGDEQY
TRBJ2-1	TRBV7-2	-	ASSLGGGYDNEQF
TRBJ1-1	TRBV5-6	few	ASSFREENTEAF
TRBJ1-4	TRBV2	-	ASRPRDTAKLF
TRBJ2-1	TRBV7-2	-	ASSYDRGQYNEQF
TRBJ2-3	TRBV7-8	-	ASSLHLQIAGGPTDTQY
TRBJ1-2	TRBV7-2	-	ASTPPAGHYGYT
TRBJ2-7	TRBV6-5	once	ASSYSARGSPYEQY
TRBJ2-6	TRBV19	-	ASSTRGGGGVLT
TRBJ1-6	TRBV2	-	ASSPDRARSPLH